These 31 T cell receptor beta chains came from one sample sequenced in a study of chemoradiotherapy in HPV16-positive cancers. Data came from immunoSEQ multiplex PCR; TCRdb stores just in-frame clones and leaves some out. The table includes some 32,000 clones, 89% detected once. The sequenced sample was blood, obtained from a patient who underwent chemoradiotherapy. The receptors stem from a human donor with HPV-associated anogenital cancer.

This chain joins TRBV12-5 and TRBJ1-6; TRBD1 matches at 7 bases. CDR1 is LGHNT and CDR2 is FRNRAP in the germline V gene. Trimming removed 4 bases from V and 7 bases from J; junction bases left unmatched: 4. The CDR3 contains 14 residues. The CDR3 loop is CASGSGTANSPLHF. The CDR3 DNA sequence: TGTGCTAGTGGTTCCGGGACAGCCAATTCACCCCTCCACTTT.

J is TRBJ1-3 and V is TRBV30; D uncertain. V was cut by 2 bases and J by 0 bases, with 11 bases left in between. Germline CDR1 GTSNPN, CDR2 SVGIG (reference sequence). CDR3 length equals 15 residues. The CDR3 spells CAWSRIGPSGNTIYF. Written as DNA, the CDR3 is TGTGCCTGGAGTCGGATCGGTCCCTCTGGAAACACCATATATTTT.

This clone has more than one count but fewer than ten. This chain joins TRBV7-9 and TRBJ1-6, with D maybe TRBD1 (6 bases). Trimming took 2 bases from V and 7 from J, leaving 12 bases between them. There are 15 residues in the CDR3. Germline lookup yields CDR1 SEHNR and CDR2 FQNEAQ (reference sequence). The CDR3 loop reads CASSLSDSANSPLHF. CDR3 in DNA: TGTGCCAGCAGCTTATCGGACAGCGCAAATTCACCCCTCCACTTT. The variable domain in full, completed from reference TRBV7-9 and TRBJ1-6, reads DTGVSQNPRHKITKRGQNVTFRCDPISEHNRLYWYRQTLGQGPEFLTYFQNEAQLEKSRLLSDRFSAERPKGSFSTLEIQRTEQGDSAMYLCASSLSDSANSPLHFGNGTRLTVT.

The V and J genes are TRBV27 and TRBJ2-3; TRBD1 matches at 10 bases. This CDR3 region has 19 residues. In germline, CDR1 is MNHEY, CDR2 SMNVEV (reference sequence). V shed 6 bases, J shed 0 bases, and the junction held 15 bases outside the gene matches. DNA of the CDR3: TGTGCCAGCAGACGATCGGGGACAGGGGCTTCCGGGAGCACAGATACGCAGTATTTT. Protein product: CASRRSGTGASGSTDTQYF.

This chain links TRBV6-6 with TRBJ2-7; maybe TRBD1 (6 bases). The CDR3 consists of 15 residues. The germline V gene has CDR1 MNHNY and CDR2 SVGAGI (reference sequence). V lost 3 bases and J 1 base, leaving 13 bases between the germline ends. The CDR3 DNA sequence: TGTGCCAGCAGTTATGTGACAGGAAATTCCTACGAGCAGTACTTC. Amino acids: CASSYVTGNSYEQYF.

The chain employs TRBV19 and TRBJ2-5; D is possibly TRBD2 (5 bases). The germline CDR1 and CDR2 sequences are LNHDA and SQIVND (reference sequence). CDR3 length: 16 residues. V was clipped by 1 base and J by 2 bases, with 14 bases between them. For the CDR3, the DNA is TGTGCCAGTAGTATAGGAGGGAACGGGGAACAAGAGACCCAGTACTTC. The encoded protein is CASSIGGNGEQETQYF.

The rearrangement uses TRBV4-1 and TRBJ1-2; no firm D call. Germline lookup yields CDR1 MGHRA and CDR2 YSYEKL. Between the trimmed V and J ends, which lost 0 bases and 2 bases, there was a span of 10 bases. The CDR3 has 15 amino acids. The CDR3, as DNA: TGCGCCAGCAGCCAAGACAACAGATCGAACTATGGCTACACCTTC. This sequence encodes CASSQDNRSNYGYTF.

The rearrangement joins TRBV11-3 to TRBJ2-2; TRBD2 matches at 7 bases. V shed 5 bases, J shed 5 bases, and the junction held 8 bases outside the gene matches. The CDR3 is made up of 15 amino acids. In germline, CDR1 is SGHNT, CDR2 YENEEA. As DNA, the CDR3 is TGTGCCAGCAGCCCCCTCGGGGGGACTACCGGGGAGCTGTTTTTT. Protein sequence: CASSPLGGTTGELFF.

A single count supports this clone. The chain joins TRBV6-1 to TRBJ1-2, with a tentative D call TRBD1 (6 bases). CDR3 size: 12 residues. V lost 4 bases and J 5 bases, leaving 8 bases between the germline ends. CDR1 and CDR2 from the germline V gene are MNHNS and SASEGT. Here the CDR3 reads CASSAQGYGYTF. The CDR3 nucleotides read TGTGCCAGCAGTGCCCAGGGGTATGGCTACACCTTC.

The J gene is TRBJ1-1, the V gene TRBV9; D not resolved. Trimming took 0 bases from V and 2 from J, leaving 8 bases between them. Germline CDR1 reads SGDLS; CDR2 reads YYNGEE. The CDR3 consists of 14 residues. Here the CDR3 DNA reads TGTGCCAGCAGCGTAGAGATGGCAAACACTGAAGCTTTCTTT. This gives the protein CASSVEMANTEAFF.

V is TRBV5-6 and J is TRBJ1-2, with D maybe TRBD1 (6 bases). Trimming shortened V by 3 bases and J by 7 bases, and 10 bases separated the two germline ends. Germline CDR1 and CDR2: SGHDT and YYEEEE. The length of the CDR3 is 12 residues. This CDR3 reads CASSSDRFGYTF. CDR3 nucleotide sequence: TGTGCCAGCAGCTCCGACAGGTTTGGCTACACCTTC.

The chain couples TRBV5-1 to TRBJ1-4; 10 bases line up with TRBD1. V was clipped by 5 bases and J by 5 bases; unmatched bases: 9. Germline CDR1 is SGHRS and CDR2 is YFSETQ. The CDR3 is 16 amino acids. The CDR3 coding sequence is TGCGCCAGCAGTTTTAGACAGGGGGCGCAGAATGAAAAACTGTTTTTT. This gives the protein CASSFRQGAQNEKLFF.

The chain uses TRBV9 and TRBJ1-4; 9 positions match TRBD1. Germline V gene sequence: CDR1 SGDLS, CDR2 YYNGEE. Germline trimming cut 4 bases from V and 5 bases from J; bases unmatched to any gene: 6. The CDR3 covers 15 residues. CDR3 amino acids: CASSLDGTGNEKLFF. DNA of the CDR3: TGTGCCAGCAGCCTCGACGGGACAGGGAATGAAAAACTGTTTTTT. The variable domain in full, with the rest retrieved from reference TRBV9 and TRBJ1-4, is DSGVTQTPKHLITATGQRVTLRCSPRSGDLSVYWYQQSLDQGLQFLIQYYNGEERAKGNILERFSAQQFPDLHSELNLSSLELGDSALYFCASSLDGTGNEKLFFGSGTQLSVL.

The chain carries TRBV19 and TRBJ2-1; 14 positions match TRBD2. The CDR3 loop spans 17 amino acids. V lost 3 bases, J lost 9 bases, and 10 bases stayed unmatched. Germline V gene data show CDR1 as LNHDA and CDR2 as SQIVND (reference sequence). The CDR3 nucleotides read TGTGCCAGTAGTATGGGCCGCGGGACTAGCGGGAGCAGTGAGCAGTTCTTC. Protein product: CASSMGRGTSGSSEQFF.

The V gene is TRBV7-2, the J gene TRBJ2-5, with D possibly called TRBD1 or TRBD2 (5 bases each). This CDR3 is built from 13 residues. The germline V gene encodes CDR1 SGHTA and CDR2 FQGNSA. V was clipped by 4 bases and J by 2 bases, with 8 bases between them. The CDR3 coding sequence is TGTGCCAGCAGCTCGGGGCAGCAAGAGACCCAGTACTTC. Translation gives CASSSGQQETQYF.

This chain uses TRBV5-1 with TRBJ2-3; D not certain. Germline values: CDR1 SGHRS, CDR2 YFSETQ. The ends were cut back, 5 bases at V and 0 bases at J, with 7 bases in the middle. The length of the CDR3 is 13 residues. The DNA of the CDR3 is TGCGCCAGCAGAGAGCCTAGCACAGATACGCAGTATTTT. It codes for CASREPSTDTQYF.

The sample holds a few counts of this clone. This sequence joins TRBV4-1 and TRBJ2-7; TRBD2 aligns across 7 bases. The germline CDR1 and CDR2 sequences are MGHRA and YSYEKL. The junction had 6 bases not matched to a gene; V was cut back by 1 base and J by 6 bases. This CDR3 spans 14 amino acids. CDR3 protein: CASSQGGLVGEQYF. In DNA, the CDR3 is TGCGCCAGCAGCCAAGGAGGACTAGTTGGCGAGCAGTACTTC.

The DNA of the CDR3 is TGTGCCAGCAGCCAGGTACGGGGGATCGGAGAGACCCAGTACTTC. This encodes CASSQVRGIGETQYF. The rearrangement uses TRBV4-2 and TRBJ2-5; a possible D gene is TRBD2 (6 bases). In germline, CDR1 is LGHNA, CDR2 YNFKEQ. The CDR3 extends over 15 amino acids. The V end lost 3 bases, the J end lost 4 bases, and 15 bases lay between the germline ends.

J is TRBJ1-1 and V is TRBV4-2; D call uncertain. Germline lookup yields CDR1 LGHNA and CDR2 YNFKEQ. The V and J ends lost 0 bases and 1 base respectively, with 6 bases between them. The CDR3 runs 14 residues. CDR3 residues: CASSQDLSNTEAFF. CDR3 nucleotides: TGTGCCAGCAGCCAAGATCTATCGAACACTGAAGCTTTCTTT.

The V and J genes are TRBV4-3 and TRBJ2-4; TRBD2 might be the D (6 bases). Trimming stripped 2 bases from V and 1 base from J, with 18 bases between. The germline V gene encodes CDR1 LGHNA and CDR2 YSLEER. This CDR3 region has 18 residues. Written as DNA, the CDR3 is TGCGCCAGCAGCCAACGTGACCGGGCCGGGAGCGCCAAAAACATTCAGTACTTC. As protein: CASSQRDRAGSAKNIQYF.

The J gene is TRBJ2-5, the V gene TRBV5-8; D is unclear. The J call may be incorrect, as the DNA end agrees better with TRBJ2-7. There are 12 residues in the CDR3. Per germline, CDR1 SGHTS and CDR2 YDEGEE. The CDR3 DNA is TGTGCCAGCAGCCAAGCAGACTACGAGCAGTACTTC. Translation: CASSQADYEQYF.

J is TRBJ2-3 and V is TRBV5-1; 9 nucleotides line up with TRBD2. The length of the CDR3 is 17 residues. Germline-derived CDR1 and CDR2 are SGHRS and YFSETQ. Germline trimming cut 0 bases from V and 6 bases from J; bases unmatched to any gene: 11. CDR3 in DNA: TGCGCCAGCAGCTTGGTTGCTAGCGGGACCAGCCAGGATACGCAGTATTTT. Protein: CASSLVASGTSQDTQYF.

CDR3: CASSPSGTGVQFF. The DNA of the CDR3 is TGTGCCAGCAGCCCCTCCGGGACAGGGGTGCAGTTCTTC. The rearrangement links TRBV7-6 to TRBJ2-1, with 10 bases lining up with TRBD1. V was pared by 5 bases and J by 12 bases, with 7 bases of the junction left unmatched. In germline, CDR1 is SGHVS, CDR2 FNYEAQ. CDR3 length equals 13 residues.

This rearrangement joins TRBV7-3 to TRBJ2-2; D gene uncertain. V was trimmed by 5 bases and J by 6 bases, leaving 10 bases between them. Germline CDR1 is SGHTA and CDR2 is FQGTGA. The CDR3 is 13 residues long. CDR3 DNA sequence: TGTGCCAGCAGCCCCAATACGGCCGGGGAGCTGTTTTTT. It yields the protein CASSPNTAGELFF.

V gene TRBV7-9 combines with J gene TRBJ1-1, with unresolved D. The V end was cut by 2 bases, the J end by 1 base, with 5 bases between. Germline V gives CDR1 SEHNR, CDR2 FQNEAQ (reference sequence). The CDR3 spans 13 residues. This chain's CDR3 is CASSLPQNTEAFF. CDR3 in DNA: TGTGCCAGCAGCTTACCCCAGAACACTGAAGCTTTCTTT. Supplemented by reference TRBV7-9 and TRBJ1-1, the full variable domain reads DTGVSQNPRHKITKRGQNVTFRCDPISEHNRLYWYRQTLGQGPEFLTYFQNEAQLEKSRLLSDRFSAERPKGSFSTLEIQRTEQGDSAMYLCASSLPQNTEAFFGQGTRLTVV.

The chain employs TRBV5-4 and TRBJ1-2; 8 bases map to TRBD1. With V trimmed by 0 bases and J by 9 bases, 10 bases remained unmatched. The CDR3 totals 15 residues. Germline V gene sequence: CDR1 SGHNT, CDR2 YYREEE (reference sequence). The CDR3 region is CASSLESGQGASYTF. The CDR3 DNA reads as TGTGCCAGCAGCTTGGAGAGTGGACAGGGCGCGAGCTACACCTTC.

V gene TRBV6-5 combines with J gene TRBJ1-1, with a tentative D call TRBD1 (6 bases). Trimming cost V 6 bases and J 0 bases, with 14 bases left between them. The germline gives CDR1 MNHEY, CDR2 SVGAGI. The CDR3 sequence is 15 residues long. The CDR3 DNA reads as TGTGCCAGCAGAACCGAGACAGGTCTGAACACTGAAGCTTTCTTT. Residues: CASRTETGLNTEAFF.

The chain has TRBV6-1 and TRBJ1-5; TRBD1 might be the D (5 bases). The germline gives CDR1 MNHNS, CDR2 SASEGT. Trimming stripped 1 base from V and 7 bases from J, with 11 bases between. The CDR3 has 14 amino acids. CDR3 coding DNA: TGTGCCAGCAGTGAAGGGGGGGGTGGGCAGCCCCAGCATTTT. It codes for CASSEGGGGQPQHF.

The chain carries TRBV11-2 and TRBJ1-1, with D unclear. V was shortened by 0 bases and J by 8 bases, with 10 bases between the two germline ends. Per the germline V gene, CDR1 is SGHAT and CDR2 is FQNNGV. There are 13 residues in the CDR3. For the CDR3, the DNA is TGTGCCAGCAGCTTAGATCGGTACGGGGAAGCTTTCTTT. The encoded protein is CASSLDRYGEAFF.

The chain has TRBV9 and TRBJ2-2; TRBD1 aligns across 10 bases. The length of the CDR3 is 16 residues. The ends lost 4 bases at V and 3 bases at J; junction bases unmatched: 6. The germline CDR1 and CDR2 sequences are SGDLS and YYNGEE. CDR3 residues: CASSPPGTGDTGELFF. In DNA form, the CDR3 reads TGTGCCAGCAGCCCCCCCGGGACAGGGGACACCGGGGAGCTGTTTTTT.

The rearrangement links TRBV7-9 to TRBJ2-7, with 9 bases matching TRBD1. Germline V gene data show CDR1 as SEHNR and CDR2 as FQNEAQ (reference sequence). The CDR3 has 14 amino acids. The J segment lost 5 bases and the V segment lost 6 bases, leaving 8 bases of the junction unmatched. CDR3 protein: CASRPTGGQHEQYF. The DNA for the CDR3 is TGTGCCAGCAGACCCACAGGGGGCCAACACGAGCAGTACTTC.